These T cell receptor beta chains were read from a single sample in a study of beta chain features in type 1 diabetes. Sequencing was performed with immunoSEQ multiplex PCR; in TCRdb, only in-frame clones are kept and a portion is missing. The data contain about 320,000 clones, around 15% of them singletons. The specimen sequenced was central memory CD4+ T cells from blood. The receptor set was obtained from a man aged 25-40 years in good health. The CDR3 runs from the conserved cysteine through the conserved F or W. D genes are given only for firm matches. Clone size is given for some rows only: seen once, a few or many times, or a class if the clone is expanded.

>NA|15|TRBJ2-3|few|TRBV7-7
TGTGCCAGCAGCTTGGGCCTGCAAGACACAGATACGCAGTATTTT
CASSLGLQDTDTQYF
>TRBD1|17|TRBJ1-6|NA|TRBV9
TGTGCCAGCAGCGTAGAGGCCCCGGGACAGTTTAATTCACCCCTCCACTTT
CASSVEAPGQFNSPLHF
>TRBD2|14|TRBJ2-5|few|TRBV19
TGTGCCAGTAGTCGGACTAGCGCCAAAGAGACCCAGTACTTC
CASSRTSAKETQYF
>NA|14|TRBJ2-7|few|TRBV7-9
TGTGCCAGCAGTTACGCCCGGGACTCCCCTGTGCAGTACTTC
CASSYARDSPVQYF
>TRBD2|14|TRBJ2-2|many|TRBV5-5
TGTGCCAGCAGCTTAGTAGCGGGAACCGGGGAGCTGTTTTTT
CASSLVAGTGELFF
>NA|15|TRBJ1-2|many|TRBV10-3
TGTGCCACGAAGGATTCGGGCAGAAGTAACTATGGCTACACCTTC
CATKDSGRSNYGYTF
>NA|15|TRBJ2-3|many|TRBV5-4
TGTGCCAGCAACGGGGCCAGGTTTAGCACAGATACGCAGTATTTT
CASNGARFSTDTQYF
>NA|13|TRBJ2-7|few|TRBV5-1
TGCGCCAGCAGCTTGGAAGCGGGCTACGAGCAGTACTTC
CASSLEAGYEQYF
>NA|11|TRBJ1-4|NA|TRBV20-1
TGCAGTGCTAGGGGGCAGGAAAAACTGTTTTTT
CSARGQEKLFF
>NA|17|TRBJ2-5|few|TRBV5-6
TGTGCCAGCAGCTTGGAGTTTGGGGGGACACTCCAAGAGACCCAGTACTTC
CASSLEFGGTLQETQYF
>NA|14|TRBJ2-1|NA|TRBV19
TGTGCCAGTAGTATTTCGGCACTCTCGAATGAGCAGTTCTTC
CASSISALSNEQFF
>NA|11|TRBJ1-1|many|TRBV30
TGTGCCTGGAGAAGACAGCAAGAAGCTTTCTTT
CAWRRQQEAFF
>NA|12|TRBJ2-3|few|TRBV7-6
TGTGCCAGCAGCCCGTGGGCCGGTTCGCAGTATTTT
CASSPWAGSQYF
>NA|15|TRBJ2-3|few|TRBV7-3
TGTGCCAGCAGCTTAAGCGGGACGATCACAGATACGCAGTATTTT
CASSLSGTITDTQYF
>TRBD2|17|TRBJ2-1|NA|TRBV5-6
TGTGCCAGCAGCTTGCAGTTCAGGACTAGCGAGAACAATGAGCAGTTCTTC
CASSLQFRTSENNEQFF
>NA|14|TRBJ2-3|NA|TRBV6-5
TGTGCCAGCCGATTTACCTTGGGGACAGATACGCAGTATTTT
CASRFTLGTDTQYF
>NA|14|TRBJ1-6|NA|TRBV7-8
TGTGCCAGCAGCCTCCAGACAGATAATTCACCCCTCCACTTT
CASSLQTDNSPLHF
>NA|13|TRBJ2-5|NA|TRBV4-3
TGCGCCAGCAGCCAGCCCGGTATGGAGACCCAGTACTTC
CASSQPGMETQYF
>NA|14|TRBJ2-7|few|TRBV14
TGTGCCAGCAGCCATGATGGAGGGAGGAGGGAGCAGTACTTC
CASSHDGGRREQYF
>TRBD1|14|TRBJ1-1|NA|TRBV19
TGTGCCAGTAGTGATGACAGGGTCGACACTGAAGCTTTCTTT
CASSDDRVDTEAFF
>NA|12|TRBJ2-3|few|TRBV11-2
TGTGCCAGCAGCTTAGGGAAGGGTACGCAGTATTTT
CASSLGKGTQYF
>NA|15|TRBJ2-2|few|TRBV9
TGTGCCAGCAGCCAAGCGCAGGGGTGGGCCGGGGAGCTGTTTTTT
CASSQAQGWAGELFF
>NA|13|TRBJ2-7|few|TRBV7-2
TGTGCCAGCAGCTTAGATGGTTCCTACGAGCAGTACTTC
CASSLDGSYEQYF
>NA|14|TRBJ2-1|many|TRBV2
TGTGCCAGCACTGGGGTGGCGGGTCGGAATGAGCAGTTCTTC
CASTGVAGRNEQFF
>TRBD1|14|TRBJ2-7|few|TRBV7-9
TGTGCCAGCAGCGGGGGACAGGCCGGTTACGAGCAGTACTTC
CASSGGQAGYEQYF
>NA|18|TRBJ2-6|NA|TRBV5-1
TGCGCCAGCAGCTTGGAGGCATATAGAATCTCTGGGGCCAACGTCCTGACTTTC
CASSLEAYRISGANVLTF
>NA|13|TRBJ1-5|few|TRBV18
TGTGCCAGCTCACCAGAATTGTGGGAGCCCCAGCATTTT
CASSPELWEPQHF
>NA|14|TRBJ2-2|NA|TRBV5-8
TGTGCCAGCAGCTTGACCCCAGGGGCGGGGGAGCTGTTTTTT
CASSLTPGAGELFF
>NA|14|TRBJ1-2|NA|TRBV6-1
TGTGCCAGCAGTGAAGCGCTTCGGGGAAGCGGCTACACCTTC
CASSEALRGSGYTF
>NA|13|TRBJ1-2|few|TRBV19
TGTGCCAGCTCACAGGGTCGGAGCTATGGCTACACCTTC
CASSQGRSYGYTF
>NA|11|TRBJ2-3|NA|TRBV6-6
TGTGCCAGCAGTCCCGGCGATACGCAGTATTTT
CASSPGDTQYF
>TRBD2|17|TRBJ2-1|many|TRBV18
TGTGCCAGCTCACCAAGGACGGGAGCGGGGGGTTACAATGAGCAGTTCTTC
CASSPRTGAGGYNEQFF
>NA|15|TRBJ1-2|few|TRBV5-4
TGTGCCAGCAGCATAGGAGTTGGTGCGGACTATGGCTACACCTTC
CASSIGVGADYGYTF
>NA|15|TRBJ2-6|NA|TRBV5-4
TGTGCCAGCAGCCACCGGGACTCTGGGGCCAACGTCCTGACTTTC
CASSHRDSGANVLTF
>NA|11|TRBJ1-1|NA|TRBV2
TGTGCCAGCAGTGTAGCGACTGAAGCTTTCTTT
CASSVATEAFF
>NA|12|TRBJ2-5|few|TRBV7-3
TGTGCCAGATCCGGGATCCAAGAGACCCAGTACTTC
CARSGIQETQYF
>TRBD1|15|TRBJ2-7|NA|TRBV6-1
TGTGCCAGCAGTTTCAGTCTGGGACAGAATTACGAGCAGTACTTC
CASSFSLGQNYEQYF
>NA|13|TRBJ1-1|few|TRBV18
TGTGCCAGCTCAGGGACGGAGAACACTGAAGCTTTCTTT
CASSGTENTEAFF
>NA|12|TRBJ2-1|few|TRBV11-2
TGTGCCAGCAGTCCGAGCAGGAATGAGCAGTTCTTC
CASSPSRNEQFF
>NA|17|TRBJ2-7|NA|TRBV7-6
TGTGCCAGCAGCTTAGGGCTAGGGGCAGGGAAATTTAACGAGCAGTACTTC
CASSLGLGAGKFNEQYF
>TRBD2|16|TRBJ2-5|NA|TRBV7-2
TGTGCCAGCAGCCCAGGGTCTAGCGGAAGCCAAGAGACCCAGTACTTC
CASSPGSSGSQETQYF
>TRBD1|15|TRBJ2-1|few|TRBV5-4
TGTGCCACCAGCCCGTTAGGACAGGGGAACGATGAGCAGTTCTTC
CATSPLGQGNDEQFF
>NA|12|TRBJ2-5|NA|TRBV6-6
TGTGCCAGCAGTATCCAAGGAGAGACCCAGTACTTC
CASSIQGETQYF
>TRBD1|15|TRBJ1-2|few|TRBV5-1
TGCGCCAGCAGCTCAGACAACAGGGGAGGATATGGCTACACCTTC
CASSSDNRGGYGYTF
>TRBD1|11|TRBJ1-1|few|TRBV6-5
TGTGCCAGCGGGACAGTCCTAGGGGCTTTCTTT
CASGTVLGAFF
>NA|16|TRBJ2-7|NA|TRBV4-3
TGCGCCAGCAGCCAATACCCGGGGGCACAGGGCTACGAGCAGTACTTC
CASSQYPGAQGYEQYF
>NA|14|TRBJ2-7|few|TRBV2
TGTGCCAGCCATTACGAGGACAGCTCCTACGAGCAGTACTTC
CASHYEDSSYEQYF
>TRBD1|15|TRBJ1-1|NA|TRBV7-9
TGTGCCAGCAGCTCCCCCGCAGGGGGTTTCACTGAAGCTTTCTTT
CASSSPAGGFTEAFF
>NA|13|TRBJ2-5|NA|TRBV6-5
TGTGCCAGCAGGCCGGGTGGTCAAGAGACCCAGTACTTC
CASRPGGQETQYF
>TRBD2|14|TRBJ2-7|NA|TRBV7-2
TGTGCCACCGAAAGGACTAGCGGGGTGTACGAGCAGTACTTC
CATERTSGVYEQYF
>NA|14|TRBJ1-1|many|TRBV9
TGTGCCAGCAGCGTTCAATGGTTGGACACTGAAGCTTTCTTT
CASSVQWLDTEAFF
>NA|14|TRBJ2-1|few|TRBV4-2
TGTGCCAGCAGCTTGGAGCGGAGCTACAATGAGCAGTTCTTC
CASSLERSYNEQFF
>NA|16|TRBJ2-6|NA|TRBV6-5
TGTGCCAGCAGTTTACTTCCCAGAACCGGGGCCAACGTCCTGACTTTC
CASSLLPRTGANVLTF